This record covers a single T cell receptor (beta chain). What it binds is not known. Germline V gene sequence: CDR1 SGHTA, CDR2 FQGNSA. The length of the CDR3 is 14 residues. V was pared by 2 bases and J by 3 bases, with 10 bases between. The sample belongs to a study of OX40 agonist ivuxolimab in advanced cancers. Findings and limits, study-wide: Some nonresponders likewise displayed low normalized T-cell clonal expansion.

Sequencing used immunoSEQ multiplex PCR; TCRdb keeps in-frame clones, though not all of them. This table holds about 64,000 clones, approximately 84% found once. The receptor was derived from an adult with an advanced solid tumor such as melanoma, head and neck, liver or kidney cancer. This chain connects TRBV7-2 to TRBJ1-2; D is uncertain. This specimen was CD4+ or CD8+ T cells sorted from blood, taken in a trial of the OX40 agonist ivuxolimab. CDR3 loop: CASSLNGWDYGYTF. The CDR3 nucleotides are TGTGCCAGCAGCTTAAACGGATGGGACTATGGCTACACCTTC.